The rows below give T cell receptor beta chains drawn from one sample of a study of control samples from healthy donors and cancer patients. Data came from immunoSEQ multiplex PCR; TCRdb stores just in-frame clones and leaves some out. The repertoire includes about 55,000 clones, around 90% of them detected once, and about 3.8% sits in the top ten. Specimen: blood. These TCRs come from a man aged 45-60 years in good health. Each CDR3 is given with its conserved first and last residue. A D gene is named only where the DNA matches it firmly. The listing skips clone size in some rows; elsewhere it reads once, few, many or a size class.

D gene: TRBD1; J gene: TRBJ2-6; V gene: TRBV7-8; clone size: -; CDR3 protein: CASSPMRTGSSGANVLTF; CDR3 DNA: TGTGCCAGCAGCCCTATGCGGACAGGCAGCTCTGGGGCCAACGTCCTGACTTTC
D gene: -; J gene: TRBJ2-1; V gene: TRBV28; clone size: -; CDR3 protein: CASSLWGAYNEQFF; CDR3 DNA: TGTGCCAGCAGCCTGTGGGGAGCTTACAATGAGCAGTTCTTC
D gene: -; J gene: TRBJ2-1; V gene: TRBV6-2/TRBV6-3; clone size: -; CDR3 protein: CASSYRGGDEQFF; CDR3 DNA: TGTGCCAGCAGTTACAGGGGTGGGGATGAGCAGTTCTTC
D gene: TRBD2; J gene: TRBJ2-6; V gene: TRBV28; clone size: -; CDR3 protein: CASRGLAGVSGANVLTF; CDR3 DNA: TGTGCCAGCAGAGGACTAGCGGGAGTGTCTGGGGCCAACGTCCTGACTTTC
D gene: -; J gene: TRBJ2-1; V gene: TRBV5-1; clone size: -; CDR3 protein: CASSLEGGPYNEQFF; CDR3 DNA: TGCGCCAGCAGCTTGGAGGGGGGTCCATACAATGAGCAGTTCTTC
D gene: TRBD1; J gene: TRBJ1-1; V gene: TRBV11-2; clone size: -; CDR3 protein: CASSSGQAQFF; CDR3 DNA: TGTGCCAGCAGCTCTGGACAGGCCCAGTTCTTT
D gene: -; J gene: TRBJ1-5; V gene: TRBV28; clone size: -; CDR3 protein: CASSLGAQPQHF; CDR3 DNA: TGTGCCAGCAGTTTGGGGGCTCAGCCCCAGCATTTT
D gene: -; J gene: TRBJ2-7; V gene: TRBV4-3; clone size: -; CDR3 protein: CASSQDTGWRYEQYF; CDR3 DNA: TGCGCCAGCAGCCAAGATACTGGGTGGCGCTACGAGCAGTACTTC
D gene: TRBD2; J gene: TRBJ2-1; V gene: TRBV7-6; clone size: -; CDR3 protein: CASSGRTSSSSIGNEQFF; CDR3 DNA: TGTGCCAGCAGCGGGCGGACTAGCAGCTCGTCCATCGGTAATGAGCAGTTCTTC
D gene: -; J gene: TRBJ1-1; V gene: TRBV29-1; clone size: -; CDR3 protein: CSGMGNYEAFF; CDR3 DNA: TGCAGCGGCATGGGGAATTACGAAGCTTTCTTT
D gene: TRBD2; J gene: TRBJ2-3; V gene: TRBV11-3; clone size: -; CDR3 protein: CASSLGLAGRLYTDTQYF; CDR3 DNA: TGTGCCAGCAGCTTAGGACTAGCGGGACGACTATACACAGATACGCAGTATTTT
D gene: TRBD1; J gene: TRBJ1-2; V gene: TRBV28; clone size: few; CDR3 protein: CASNLDRGYVGGYTF; CDR3 DNA: TGTGCCAGCAATCTCGACAGGGGGTATGTGGGTGGCTACACCTTC
D gene: -; J gene: TRBJ2-7; V gene: TRBV11-2; clone size: -; CDR3 protein: CASSLFADSYEQYF; CDR3 DNA: TGTGCCAGCAGCTTGTTTGCGGACTCCTACGAGCAGTACTTC
D gene: TRBD2; J gene: TRBJ2-1; V gene: TRBV29-1; clone size: -; CDR3 protein: CSVDSGTSIYNEQFF; CDR3 DNA: TGCAGCGTTGACTCCGGGACTAGCATTTACAATGAGCAGTTCTTC
D gene: -; J gene: TRBJ1-6; V gene: TRBV28; clone size: -; CDR3 protein: CASSLFQDGALHF; CDR3 DNA: TGTGCCAGCAGTTTATTTCAGGACGGGGCCCTCCACTTT
D gene: -; J gene: TRBJ1-6; V gene: TRBV7-9; clone size: once; CDR3 protein: CASSAGETPLHF; CDR3 DNA: TGTGCCAGCAGTGCCGGGGAGACACCCCTCCACTTT
D gene: TRBD1; J gene: TRBJ1-3; V gene: TRBV18; clone size: -; CDR3 protein: CASSPLGTGAQSSGNTIYF; CDR3 DNA: TGTGCCAGCTCACCATTAGGGACAGGGGCACAGAGCTCTGGAAACACCATATATTTT
D gene: -; J gene: TRBJ1-1; V gene: TRBV7-2; clone size: -; CDR3 protein: CASSLGARNTEAFF; CDR3 DNA: TGTGCCAGCAGCTTAGGGGCCAGGAACACTGAAGCTTTCTTT
D gene: -; J gene: TRBJ2-3; V gene: TRBV5-1; clone size: -; CDR3 protein: CASSLQWEGTDTQYF; CDR3 DNA: TGCGCCAGCAGCTTACAGTGGGAGGGCACAGATACGCAGTATTTT
D gene: -; J gene: TRBJ2-2; V gene: TRBV18; clone size: -; CDR3 protein: CASSPRVGANTGELFF; CDR3 DNA: TGTGCCAGCTCACCACGAGTGGGGGCGAACACCGGGGAGCTGTTTTTT
D gene: TRBD2; J gene: TRBJ2-3; V gene: TRBV24-1; clone size: -; CDR3 protein: CATSDLPVGGPGDTQYF; CDR3 DNA: TGTGCCACCAGTGATTTGCCCGTGGGAGGGCCTGGAGATACGCAGTATTTT
D gene: -; J gene: TRBJ2-1; V gene: TRBV7-3; clone size: -; CDR3 protein: CASSLNAREGEQFF; CDR3 DNA: TGTGCCAGCAGCTTAAATGCGCGGGAAGGTGAGCAGTTCTTC
D gene: TRBD2; J gene: TRBJ2-1; V gene: TRBV28; clone size: -; CDR3 protein: CASSTFSGRMDEQFF; CDR3 DNA: TGTGCCAGCAGCACTTTTAGCGGGAGGATGGATGAGCAGTTCTTC
D gene: TRBD1; J gene: TRBJ2-7; V gene: TRBV6-5; clone size: -; CDR3 protein: CASSWDREGYEQYF; CDR3 DNA: TGTGCCAGCAGTTGGGACAGGGAGGGATACGAGCAGTACTTC
D gene: TRBD1; J gene: TRBJ1-5; V gene: TRBV10-3; clone size: -; CDR3 protein: CAISDYRGDQPQHF; CDR3 DNA: TGTGCCATCAGTGACTACAGGGGGGATCAGCCCCAGCATTTT
D gene: -; J gene: TRBJ1-4; V gene: TRBV28; clone size: -; CDR3 protein: CASSLGIGGDEKLFF; CDR3 DNA: TGTGCCAGCAGTTTAGGGATAGGGGGGGATGAAAAACTGTTTTTT
D gene: -; J gene: TRBJ1-2; V gene: TRBV12-5; clone size: -; CDR3 protein: CASEIPEQGTNYGYTF; CDR3 DNA: TGTGCTAGTGAAATACCTGAACAGGGAACTAACTATGGCTACACCTTC